What follows are 19 T cell receptor beta chains derived from one specimen sequenced in a study of OX40 agonist ivuxolimab in advanced cancers. The assay was immunoSEQ multiplex PCR, and TCRdb's table has in-frame clones only and misses some. This sample yields 45,000 to 60,000 clones, of which around nine tenths are seen a single time; about a tenth belongs to the top ten. This sample comprised CD4+ or CD8+ T cells sorted from blood, obtained in a trial of the OX40 agonist ivuxolimab. The receptors originated from an adult with an advanced solid tumor such as melanoma, head and neck, liver or kidney cancer.

The genes are TRBV4-2 and TRBJ2-5; 7 positions agree with TRBD2. From germline, CDR1 is LGHNA and CDR2 YNFKEQ. V trimming: 3 bases; J trimming: 0 bases; junction bases outside the gene matches: 16. The CDR3 has 19 amino acids. The CDR3 protein is CASSQEGTTTYLYQETQYF. In DNA form, the CDR3 reads TGTGCCAGCAGCCAGGAAGGGACTACAACCTACCTGTACCAAGAGACCCAGTACTTC.

This chain links TRBV7-3 with TRBJ1-3; D perhaps matches TRBD1 (5 bases). The V gene's germline CDR1 is SGHTA and CDR2 FQGTGA. This CDR3 has 16 amino acids. Deletions cut 5 bases from V and 2 bases from J, with 16 bases between. The CDR3 nucleotides read TGTGCCAGCAGCGAAGAGGGCGGGGGAGCTGGAAACACCATATATTTT. It encodes CASSEEGGGAGNTIYF.

This rearrangement joins TRBV30 to TRBJ1-1; possible D gene TRBD1, 5 bases. V lost 2 bases and J 4 bases, leaving 11 bases between the germline ends. Germline loops: CDR1 GTSNPN, CDR2 SVGIG (reference sequence). The CDR3 runs 13 residues. The CDR3 DNA reads TGTGCCTGGAGTTTGGGGACGGTCACTGAAGCTTTCTTT. Residues: CAWSLGTVTEAFF.

This clone was seen only a few times. The rearrangement uses TRBV4-3 and TRBJ2-1; 8 bases line up with TRBD2. The V and J ends lost 4 bases and 1 base, in that order; junction bases with no gene match: 0. The CDR3 totals 14 residues. From germline, CDR1 is LGHNA and CDR2 YSLEER. The CDR3 DNA is TGCGCCAGCAGCCTAGCGGGGTCCTACAATGAGCAGTTCTTC. Translated, it gives CASSLAGSYNEQFF.

This sequence joins TRBV6-5 and TRBJ2-3; D may be TRBD1 (5 bases). CDR3 size: 14 residues. CDR1 and CDR2 (germline): MNHEY, SVGAGI. V lost 4 bases, J lost 12 bases, and 20 bases lay in between. The CDR3 loop reads CASSSGMEHTVQYF. In DNA form, the CDR3 reads TGTGCCAGCAGTTCAGGGATGGAGCACACGGTCCAGTATTTT.

The chain joins TRBV27 to TRBJ1-5; possibly TRBD1 for D (5 bases). The V and J ends lost 2 bases and 0 bases respectively, with 11 bases between them. Germline V gene lookup returns CDR1 MNHEY and CDR2 SMNVEV (reference sequence). This CDR3 is built from 16 residues. This CDR3 reads CASSLKGSNSNQPQHF. The CDR3 coding sequence is TGTGCCAGCAGTTTAAAGGGGAGCAATAGCAATCAGCCCCAGCATTTT.

J is TRBJ2-7 and V is TRBV19, with D perhaps matching TRBD1 or TRBD2 (5 bases each). The CDR3 loop spans 14 amino acids. The V and J ends lost 7 bases and 4 bases respectively, with 17 bases between them. CDR1 and CDR2 from the germline V gene are LNHDA and SQIVND (reference sequence). CDR3 DNA: TGTGCCAGTAACCACGGGACGGATTTTTACGAGCAGTACTTC. Amino acids: CASNHGTDFYEQYF.

This clone was found a few times. CDR3 region: CASRLTGGSQPQHF. The CDR3, as DNA: TGTGCCAGCAGATTGACAGGGGGCAGTCAGCCCCAGCATTTT. The rearrangement links TRBV6-5 to TRBJ1-5; 10 nucleotides agree with TRBD1. V lost 6 bases, J lost 6 bases, and 5 bases stayed unmatched. Germline CDR1 and CDR2: MNHEY and SVGAGI. The CDR3 has 14 residues.

The genes are TRBV9 and TRBJ1-1, with unresolved D. The germline gives CDR1 SGDLS, CDR2 YYNGEE. The CDR3 spans 14 residues. Trimming left V 9 bases short and J 3 bases short, with 18 bases between. CDR3 nucleotide sequence: TGTGCCACCAAGGAGGTGGAGAGGGACACTGAAGCTTTCTTT. Its protein product is CATKEVERDTEAFF.

By its share, this clone is medium-sized (0.01 to 0.1%). Here the CDR3 reads CASSHTNGAGGANYGYTF. Written as DNA, the CDR3 is TGTGCCAGCAGCCATACGAATGGTGCAGGCGGAGCTAACTATGGCTACACCTTC. This sequence joins TRBV16 and TRBJ1-2; D is undetermined. Trimming stripped 3 bases from V and 0 bases from J, with 20 bases between. Germline CDR1 is KGHSY and CDR2 is FQNENV. The CDR3 sequence is 18 residues long.

The V and J genes are TRBV27 and TRBJ1-2, with a weak D call TRBD1 (6 bases). This CDR3 spans 15 amino acids. Germline V CDR1 and CDR2: MNHEY, SMNVEV (reference sequence). Trimming shortened V by 5 bases and J by 0 bases, and 13 bases separated the two germline ends. The CDR3 DNA reads as TGTGCCAGCAGTGGCACAGGGTGGGCTAACTATGGCTACACCTTC. Its translation is CASSGTGWANYGYTF.

The V gene is TRBV7-6, the J gene TRBJ2-1, with TRBD2 matching over 7 bases. V was pared by 5 bases and J by 1 base, with 8 bases of the junction left unmatched. Germline V gives CDR1 SGHVS, CDR2 FNYEAQ. This CDR3 spans 16 amino acids. The CDR3 DNA reads as TGTGCCAGCAGCCATTCCCGGGGGGTTTCCTACAATGAGCAGTTCTTC. Translated, it gives CASSHSRGVSYNEQFF.

The chain links TRBV6-5 to TRBJ2-5, with unresolved D. The length of the CDR3 is 12 residues. Germline values: CDR1 MNHEY, CDR2 SVGAGI. Trimming pared 0 bases from V and 5 bases from J, leaving 4 bases between. The CDR3 DNA reads TGTGCCAGCAGTTACTCCGGGGAGACCCAGTACTTC. It specifies CASSYSGETQYF.

This rearrangement joins TRBV28 to TRBJ1-1, with D possibly TRBD1 on 5 matching bases. This CDR3 region has 13 residues. V was shortened by 5 bases and J by 1 base, with 8 bases between the two germline ends. CDR1 is MDHEN and CDR2 is SYDVKM in the germline V gene. The CDR3: CASSRGWNTEAFF. DNA of the CDR3: TGTGCCAGCAGTCGGGGGTGGAACACTGAAGCTTTCTTT.

The chain combines TRBV11-3 with TRBJ2-7; D unresolved. Germline CDR1 and CDR2: SGHNT and YENEEA. The CDR3 runs 12 residues. Between the trimmed V and J ends, which lost 5 bases and 5 bases, there was a span of 10 bases. The DNA of the CDR3 is TGTGCCAGCAGCCCAATCAGCCACGAGCAGTACTTC. The encoded protein is CASSPISHEQYF.

This chain connects TRBV5-1 to TRBJ2-7; 14 bases are shared with TRBD2. The CDR3 runs to 17 residues. Germline trimming cut 4 bases from V and 0 bases from J; bases unmatched to any gene: 6. Germline assignment: CDR1 SGHRS and CDR2 YFSETQ. CDR3 bases: TGCGCCAGCAGCCCAGGACTAGCGGGAGGCCTCTCCTACGAGCAGTACTTC. It specifies CASSPGLAGGLSYEQYF.

The chain links TRBV6-5 to TRBJ1-5; a weak D match, TRBD1 (5 bases). Germline-derived CDR1 and CDR2 are MNHEY and SVGAGI. This CDR3 is 14 amino acids long. Trimming removed 6 bases from V and 4 bases from J, with 13 bases in between. The CDR3 spells CASSPSKGNQPQHF. The CDR3 DNA reads as TGTGCCAGCAGCCCATCCAAGGGGAATCAGCCCCAGCATTTT.

The chain carries TRBV6-5 and TRBJ2-1, with D unclear. Germline V gene sequence: CDR1 MNHEY, CDR2 SVGAGI. CDR3 length: 13 amino acids. V dropped 5 bases and J dropped 6 bases, with 11 bases sitting between them. This CDR3 reads CASSNSGGNEQFF. The CDR3 DNA follows: TGTGCCAGCAGTAACAGTGGCGGCAATGAGCAGTTCTTC.

This rearrangement joins TRBV15 to TRBJ1-3; no definite D call. Germline CDR1 and CDR2: LNHNV and YYDKDF (reference sequence). Trimming cost V 4 bases and J 0 bases, with 10 bases left between them. This CDR3 is 15 amino acids long. The CDR3 loop is CATSNKGYSGNTIYF. CDR3 bases: TGTGCCACCAGCAATAAGGGCTACTCTGGAAACACCATATATTTT.